A selection of T cell receptor beta chains follows, all from one sample in a study of metastatic and nonmetastatic thyroid tumors. Through MiXCR, TCRdb re-clonotyped the PCR reads. The sample consists of roughly 18,000 clones, around a quarter of them appearing once. The sequenced sample was tumor tissue. Receptors originate from a female donor with papillary thyroid cancer or a benign thyroid nodule (not recorded which). Some clones in this sample may be carry-over from other donors' samples. Each CDR3 is given with its conserved first and last residue. The D gene is left open where the match is weak. The size entry is marked missing in some rows and otherwise reads once, few, many or a size class.

v_gene: TRBV27
d_gene: -
j_gene: TRBJ1-1
abundance: few
CDR3nt: TGTGTCAGCAGCCTGCCCCCCCCCATGGCTTCTGAAGCTTTCTTT
CDR3aa: CVSSLPPPMASEAFF

v_gene: TRBV24-1
d_gene: -
j_gene: TRBJ2-1
abundance: few
CDR3nt: TGTGCCACCAGTGAAGGGTGGTGGGGTGATGAGCAGTTCTTC
CDR3aa: CATSEGWWGDEQFF

v_gene: TRBV24-1
d_gene: TRBD2
j_gene: TRBJ2-7
abundance: few
CDR3nt: TGTGCCACCGGTGGGGGGACTAGCTATTCCTACGAGCAGTACTTC
CDR3aa: CATGGGTSYSYEQYF

v_gene: TRBV29-1
d_gene: TRBD1
j_gene: TRBJ1-2
abundance: -
CDR3nt: TGCAGCGTTGAAGGAGGGAGGGGGCGGAACTATGGCTACACCTTC
CDR3aa: CSVEGGRGRNYGYTF

v_gene: TRBV20-1
d_gene: -
j_gene: TRBJ2-5
abundance: -
CDR3nt: TGCAGTGCTAGATATGCCAAGGTACAGCAGGAAGAGACCCAGTACTTC
CDR3aa: CSARYAKVQQEETQYF

v_gene: TRBV20-1
d_gene: TRBD2
j_gene: TRBJ2-1
abundance: many
CDR3nt: TGCAGCGTTCTAGCGGAGAGCTCCTACAATGAGCAGTTCTTC
CDR3aa: CSVLAESSYNEQFF

v_gene: TRBV20-1
d_gene: TRBD2
j_gene: TRBJ2-1
abundance: -
CDR3nt: TGCAGTGCTAGACGTCCTGGACTAGCGGGACTCTATCCGGGTGAGCAGTTCTTC
CDR3aa: CSARRPGLAGLYPGEQFF

v_gene: TRBV20-1
d_gene: -
j_gene: TRBJ2-3
abundance: once
CDR3nt: TGCAGTTATGGAAGCAGGATTAGCACAGATACGCAGTATTTT
CDR3aa: CSYGSRISTDTQYF

v_gene: TRBV30
d_gene: TRBD1
j_gene: TRBJ2-7
abundance: -
CDR3nt: TGTGCCTGGAGTGTGGTTTGGACAGGGAACGCCGAGCAGTACTTC
CDR3aa: CAWSVVWTGNAEQYF

v_gene: TRBV7-2
d_gene: -
j_gene: TRBJ1-2
abundance: -
CDR3nt: TGTGCCAGCGCCCGAAGGGATCAGAACTATGGATACACCTTC
CDR3aa: CASARRDQNYGYTF

v_gene: TRBV7-8
d_gene: TRBD1
j_gene: TRBJ1-5
abundance: -
CDR3nt: TGTGCCAGCAGCTTAAAAGGGGGCTTCAATCAGCCCCAGCATTTT
CDR3aa: CASSLKGGFNQPQHF

v_gene: TRBV28
d_gene: -
j_gene: TRBJ2-7
abundance: medium-sized
CDR3nt: TGTGCCAGCAGTTTATCCAGTTTAGAGCAGTACTTC
CDR3aa: CASSLSSLEQYF

v_gene: TRBV6-1
d_gene: TRBD1
j_gene: TRBJ2-7
abundance: few
CDR3nt: TGTGCCAGCAATGAGGGACAGGGTCCCTACGAGCAGTACTTC
CDR3aa: CASNEGQGPYEQYF

v_gene: TRBV2
d_gene: TRBD2
j_gene: TRBJ2-1
abundance: many
CDR3nt: TGTGCCAGCAGTGATATGGTTTTAGCGGGATTCTACAATGAGCAGTTCTTC
CDR3aa: CASSDMVLAGFYNEQFF

v_gene: TRBV6-1
d_gene: -
j_gene: TRBJ2-2
abundance: -
CDR3nt: TGTGCCAGCAGATGGGACGGGGAGCTGTTTTTT
CDR3aa: CASRWDGELFF

v_gene: TRBV19
d_gene: -
j_gene: TRBJ1-2
abundance: -
CDR3nt: TGTGCCAGTAGTATAACCTCCAGCGGGATATGGGGCTACACCTTC
CDR3aa: CASSITSSGIWGYTF

v_gene: TRBV9
d_gene: TRBD2
j_gene: TRBJ2-3
abundance: many
CDR3nt: TGTGCCAGCAGCGTAGCAGCGGGGGCCACAGATACGCAGTATTTT
CDR3aa: CASSVAAGATDTQYF

v_gene: TRBV2
d_gene: TRBD1
j_gene: TRBJ2-3
abundance: -
CDR3nt: TGTGCCAGCAGAATCAGGACAGGTGAAGGAGATACGCAGTATTTT
CDR3aa: CASRIRTGEGDTQYF

v_gene: TRBV7-9
d_gene: -
j_gene: TRBJ2-7
abundance: many
CDR3nt: TGTGCCAGCAGCTTAGCAGGGTATATCTACAAGCAGTACTTC
CDR3aa: CASSLAGYIYKQYF

v_gene: TRBV6-6
d_gene: -
j_gene: TRBJ1-1
abundance: few
CDR3nt: TGTGCCAGCAGTTACGGCTTTGACACTGAAGCTTTCTTT
CDR3aa: CASSYGFDTEAFF

v_gene: TRBV6-1
d_gene: -
j_gene: TRBJ2-3
abundance: large
CDR3nt: TGTGCCAGCAATTTAGCTATAGATACGCAGTATTTT
CDR3aa: CASNLAIDTQYF

v_gene: TRBV12-3/TRBV12-4
d_gene: -
j_gene: TRBJ1-1
abundance: few
CDR3nt: TGTGCCAGCAGTTTAGCCAGGGCTAGAGCTTTCTTT
CDR3aa: CASSLARARAFF

v_gene: TRBV20-1
d_gene: -
j_gene: TRBJ1-4
abundance: many
CDR3nt: TGCAGTGCCCAAAAGATTGGGGGTAATGAAAAACTGTTTTTT
CDR3aa: CSAQKIGGNEKLFF

v_gene: TRBV6-4
d_gene: -
j_gene: TRBJ2-5
abundance: -
CDR3nt: TGTGCCAGCAGTGACTCGATCGGCCGGGCGGCCCAGTACTTC
CDR3aa: CASSDSIGRAAQYF

v_gene: TRBV5-1
d_gene: -
j_gene: TRBJ2-3
abundance: -
CDR3nt: TGCGCCAGCAGCTTGGGGTCCGCAGGGACCACAGATACGCAGTATTTT
CDR3aa: CASSLGSAGTTDTQYF

v_gene: TRBV7-6
d_gene: -
j_gene: TRBJ1-2
abundance: -
CDR3nt: TGTGCTAGCAGCAGAGAGGGAGGCATACAGGGTGATAAGGGCTATGGCTACACCTTC
CDR3aa: CASSREGGIQGDKGYGYTF

v_gene: TRBV20-1
d_gene: TRBD1
j_gene: TRBJ2-5
abundance: many
CDR3nt: TGCAGTGCTAGAGATGCCAAGGGACAGCAGGAAGAGACCCAGTACTTC
CDR3aa: CSARDAKGQQEETQYF

v_gene: TRBV24-1
d_gene: TRBD2
j_gene: TRBJ2-2
abundance: many
CDR3nt: TGTGCCACCAGGCCGGGAGGGAACACCGGGGAGCTGTTTTTT
CDR3aa: CATRPGGNTGELFF

v_gene: TRBV30
d_gene: -
j_gene: TRBJ2-1
abundance: many
CDR3nt: TGTGCCTGGAGGGGTGTAGGGGGTACGGTGGTCAATGAGCAGTTCTTC
CDR3aa: CAWRGVGGTVVNEQFF

v_gene: TRBV20-1
d_gene: -
j_gene: TRBJ1-3
abundance: many
CDR3nt: TGCAGTGCTAGAGTGGGCCATGGGGGTGGAAACACCATATATTTT
CDR3aa: CSARVGHGGGNTIYF

v_gene: TRBV2
d_gene: -
j_gene: TRBJ1-6
abundance: large
CDR3nt: TGTGCCAGCAGTAGAGAAAATTCACCCCTCCACTTT
CDR3aa: CASSRENSPLHF

v_gene: TRBV20-1
d_gene: TRBD1
j_gene: TRBJ2-3
abundance: many
CDR3nt: TGCAGTGCTATAGGACAGGAGACCACAGATACGCAGTATTTT
CDR3aa: CSAIGQETTDTQYF

v_gene: TRBV7-6
d_gene: -
j_gene: TRBJ2-6
abundance: -
CDR3nt: TGTGCCAGCAGCCTATCTCTTGGGAGAGGTGGCGGGGCCAACTTCCTGACTTTC
CDR3aa: CASSLSLGRGGGANFLTF

v_gene: TRBV7-9
d_gene: TRBD1
j_gene: TRBJ1-2
abundance: -
CDR3nt: TGTGCCAGCAGCACCACAGGGGCCAACTATGGCTACACCTTC
CDR3aa: CASSTTGANYGYTF

v_gene: TRBV12-3/TRBV12-4
d_gene: -
j_gene: TRBJ2-6
abundance: -
CDR3nt: TGTGCCAGCAGTTTCGAGGGGTATTGGGGGACTGGGGACTCTTGGGCCAACGTCCTGACTTTC
CDR3aa: CASSFEGYWGTGDSWANVLTF

v_gene: TRBV20-1
d_gene: -
j_gene: TRBJ2-7
abundance: once
CDR3nt: TGCAGTGCGAAGACCCCAGGGTACGAGCAGTACTTC
CDR3aa: CSAKTPGYEQYF

v_gene: TRBV12-3/TRBV12-4
d_gene: TRBD2
j_gene: TRBJ2-1
abundance: medium-sized
CDR3nt: TGTGCCAGCAGAGGACTAGAACATGAGCAGTTCTTC
CDR3aa: CASRGLEHEQFF

v_gene: TRBV5-6
d_gene: -
j_gene: TRBJ2-7
abundance: -
CDR3nt: TGTGCCAGCAGCTTGGCCGGGCCTGGGTACGAGCAGTACTTC
CDR3aa: CASSLAGPGYEQYF

v_gene: TRBV6-2/TRBV6-3
d_gene: TRBD2
j_gene: TRBJ2-7
abundance: few
CDR3nt: TGTGCCAGCATAAGCAGCGGGAGATACGAGCAGTACTTC
CDR3aa: CASISSGRYEQYF

v_gene: TRBV7-3
d_gene: -
j_gene: TRBJ2-3
abundance: many
CDR3nt: TGTGCCAGCAGCGCACCCCCCCCAGGGGCAGATACGCAGTATTTT
CDR3aa: CASSAPPPGADTQYF

v_gene: TRBV5-1
d_gene: TRBD1
j_gene: TRBJ1-1
abundance: -
CDR3nt: TGCGCCAGCAGCAGAACAGGGGGCTTAAGGGACACTGAAGCTTTCTTT
CDR3aa: CASSRTGGLRDTEAFF

v_gene: TRBV29-1
d_gene: -
j_gene: TRBJ1-2
abundance: -
CDR3nt: TGCAGCGTTGGAGACGTTAAATATGACTACACCTTC
CDR3aa: CSVGDVKYDYTF

v_gene: TRBV14
d_gene: TRBD1
j_gene: TRBJ1-1
abundance: many
CDR3nt: TGTGCCAGCAGCCCGTACGGGACAGCCACTGAAGCTTTCTTT
CDR3aa: CASSPYGTATEAFF

v_gene: TRBV30
d_gene: TRBD2
j_gene: TRBJ2-1
abundance: -
CDR3nt: TGTGCTACTAGCGGGAGGCAAAATGAGCAGTTCTTC
CDR3aa: CATSGRQNEQFF

v_gene: TRBV2
d_gene: TRBD1
j_gene: TRBJ1-5
abundance: many
CDR3nt: TGTGCCAGCAGTTGGTCGATGACAGGGGGTTATCAGCCCCAGCATTTT
CDR3aa: CASSWSMTGGYQPQHF

v_gene: TRBV30
d_gene: -
j_gene: TRBJ1-6
abundance: -
CDR3nt: TGTGCCTGGCAGAGGGCTCCTTCACCCCTCCACTTT
CDR3aa: CAWQRAPSPLHF